The clone carrying this TCR beta chain was seen at least ten times. Its antigen remains unidentified. This specimen belongs to a study of CD8 T cells in ankylosing spondylitis. Generation of TCR beta libraries employed quantitative 5'-RACE incorporating molecular barcodes. TCRdb redid the calling of the 5' RACE reads with MiXCR, one entry per CDR3 protein. The sample has fewer than 350,000 distinct CDR3 sequences, around 10% seen once. The ends lost 1 base at V and 1 base at J; junction bases unmatched: 7. This CDR3 contains 17 residues. Germline loops: CDR1 LGHNA, CDR2 YSLEER. Points from the study as a whole: What seemed typical of ankylosing spondylitis blood was a TCR beta motif built from under 10 highly homologous variants.

The clonotype was recovered from a female donor with ankylosing spondylitis or in good health (not recorded which). V and J are TRBV4-3 and TRBJ2-1, with 7 bases identical to TRBD2. Sequenced input: blood, either unsorted or a sorted T cell fraction (not recorded which). The CDR3 DNA follows: TGCGCCAGCAGCCAAGTGTCCGCTAGCGGTTCCTACAATGAGCAGTTCTTC. Its translation is CASSQVSASGSYNEQFF.